This T cell receptor (beta chain) derives from a study of cytomegalovirus exposure and HLA in healthy donors. The wider study: Roughly 86 million unique TCRs from HLA-typed donors made up an early data release. Findings and caveats of the study: Certain indistinguishable V segments, among them TRBV6-2 and TRBV6-3, were excluded.

About this clone: The antigen remains unidentified.

13 Jbeta primers and 60 Vbeta primers were used for the PCR. Original processing methods: An analysis performed later counted 75 million to 80 million unique TCR beta chains (roughly 10 million of them shared). TCRdb keeps only in-frame clones here, not all; method: immunoSEQ multiplex PCR. V and J calls and clone size come straight from that table; D and trimming were deduced from the DNA. In the table there are about 140,000 clones, roughly 80% of which are singletons. From germline, CDR1 is SNHLY and CDR2 FYNNEI. V dropped 9 bases and J dropped 0 bases, with 12 bases sitting between them. The length of the CDR3 is 14 residues.

The sequencing sample was made of PBMCs. The receptor was isolated from a female donor in good health and CMV-seronegative. The chain combines TRBV2 with TRBJ1-5; D is undetermined. The CDR3, as DNA: TGTGCCAGTTGCGCAGGTAATAGCAATCAGCCCCAGCATTTT. Translation: CASCAGNSNQPQHF. The full variable domain, its missing parts supplied by reference TRBV2 and TRBJ1-5, is EPEVTQTPSHQVTQMGQEVILRCVPISNHLYFYWYRQILGQKVEFLVSFYNNEISEKSEIFDDQFSVERPDGSNFTLKIRSTKLEDSAMYFCASCAGNSNQPQHFGDGTRLSIL.